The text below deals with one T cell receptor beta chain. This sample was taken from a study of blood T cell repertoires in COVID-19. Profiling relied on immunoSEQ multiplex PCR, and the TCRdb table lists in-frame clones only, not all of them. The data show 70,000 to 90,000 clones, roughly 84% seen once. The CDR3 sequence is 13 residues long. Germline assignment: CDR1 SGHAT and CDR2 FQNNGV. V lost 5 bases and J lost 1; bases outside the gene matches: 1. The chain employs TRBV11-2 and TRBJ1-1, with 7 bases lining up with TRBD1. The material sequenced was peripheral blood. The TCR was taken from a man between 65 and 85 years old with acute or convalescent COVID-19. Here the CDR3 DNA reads TGTGCCAGCAGCCGGACAGGGAACACTGAAGCTTTCTTT. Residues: CASSRTGNTEAFF.